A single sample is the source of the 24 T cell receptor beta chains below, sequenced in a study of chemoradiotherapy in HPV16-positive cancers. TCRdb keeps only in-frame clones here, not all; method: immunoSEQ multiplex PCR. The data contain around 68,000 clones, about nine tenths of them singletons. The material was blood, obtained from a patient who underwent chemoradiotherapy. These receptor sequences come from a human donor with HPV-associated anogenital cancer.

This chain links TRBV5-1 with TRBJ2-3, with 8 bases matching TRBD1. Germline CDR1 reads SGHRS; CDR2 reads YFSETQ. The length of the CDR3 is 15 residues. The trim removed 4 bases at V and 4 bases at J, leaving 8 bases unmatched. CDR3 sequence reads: CASSPGQVIPDTQYF. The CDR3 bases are TGCGCCAGCAGCCCGGGACAGGTAATCCCAGATACGCAGTATTTT.

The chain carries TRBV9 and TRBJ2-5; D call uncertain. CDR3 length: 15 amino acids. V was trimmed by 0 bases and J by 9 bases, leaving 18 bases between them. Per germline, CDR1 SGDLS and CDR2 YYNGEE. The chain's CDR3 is CASSVAPDGTVAQYF. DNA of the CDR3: TGTGCCAGCAGCGTAGCCCCCGACGGTACGGTGGCCCAGTACTTC.

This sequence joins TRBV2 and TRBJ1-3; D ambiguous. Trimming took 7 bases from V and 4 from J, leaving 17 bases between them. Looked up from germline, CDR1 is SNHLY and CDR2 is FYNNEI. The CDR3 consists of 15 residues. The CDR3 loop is CASNPRAVLGNTIYF. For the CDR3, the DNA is TGTGCCAGCAATCCCCGGGCAGTACTCGGAAACACCATATATTTT.

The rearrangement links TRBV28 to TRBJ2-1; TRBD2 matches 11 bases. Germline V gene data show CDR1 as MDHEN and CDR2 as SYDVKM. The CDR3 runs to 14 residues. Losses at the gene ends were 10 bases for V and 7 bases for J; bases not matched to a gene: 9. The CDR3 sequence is CAIRLAGYLNEQFF. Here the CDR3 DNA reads TGTGCCATCCGACTAGCGGGATATCTTAATGAGCAGTTCTTC.

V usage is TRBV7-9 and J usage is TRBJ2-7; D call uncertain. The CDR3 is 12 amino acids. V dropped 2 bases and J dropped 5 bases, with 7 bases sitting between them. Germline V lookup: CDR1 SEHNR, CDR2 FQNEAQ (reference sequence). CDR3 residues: CASSLWKDEQYF. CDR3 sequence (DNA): TGTGCCAGCAGCTTATGGAAGGACGAGCAGTACTTC.

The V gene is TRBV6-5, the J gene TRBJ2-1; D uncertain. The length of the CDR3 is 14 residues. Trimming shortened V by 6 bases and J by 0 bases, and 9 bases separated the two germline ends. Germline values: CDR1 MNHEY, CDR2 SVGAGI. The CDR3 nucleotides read TGTGCCAGCAGACCCGATAGCTCCTACAATGAGCAGTTCTTC. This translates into CASRPDSSYNEQFF.

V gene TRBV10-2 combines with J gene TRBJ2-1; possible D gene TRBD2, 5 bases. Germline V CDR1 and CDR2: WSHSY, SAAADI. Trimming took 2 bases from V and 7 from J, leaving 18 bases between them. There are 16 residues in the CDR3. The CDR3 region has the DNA TGCGCCAGCAGTGAGCTAAGAGCGGCCCCGTGGAATGAGCAGTTCTTC. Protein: CASSELRAAPWNEQFF.

CDR3 sequence reads: CASRYRSEAFF. As DNA, the CDR3 is TGTGCCAGCAGGTATCGAAGCGAAGCTTTCTTT. The rearrangement links TRBV6-5 to TRBJ1-1; D unresolved. V lost 6 bases and J lost 8, with 10 bases in between. CDR3 size: 11 residues. Germline V lookup: CDR1 MNHEY, CDR2 SVGAGI.

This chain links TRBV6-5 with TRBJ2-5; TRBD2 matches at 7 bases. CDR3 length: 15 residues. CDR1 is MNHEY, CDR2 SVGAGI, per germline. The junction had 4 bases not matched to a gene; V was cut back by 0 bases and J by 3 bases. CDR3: CASSYSLAAKETQYF. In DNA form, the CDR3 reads TGTGCCAGCAGTTACTCTCTAGCGGCAAAAGAGACCCAGTACTTC.

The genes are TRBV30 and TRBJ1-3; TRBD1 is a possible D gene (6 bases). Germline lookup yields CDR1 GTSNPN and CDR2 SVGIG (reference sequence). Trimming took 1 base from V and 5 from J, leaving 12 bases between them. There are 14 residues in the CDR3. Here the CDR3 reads CAWSGTANRNTIYF. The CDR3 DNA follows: TGTGCCTGGAGTGGGACAGCGAACAGAAACACCATATATTTT.

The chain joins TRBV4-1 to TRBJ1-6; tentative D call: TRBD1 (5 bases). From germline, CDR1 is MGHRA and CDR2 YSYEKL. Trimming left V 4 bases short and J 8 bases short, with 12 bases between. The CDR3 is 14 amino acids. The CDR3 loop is CASSRTSPYSPLHF. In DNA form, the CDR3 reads TGCGCCAGCAGCCGGACAAGCCCTTATTCACCCCTCCACTTT.

CDR3 amino acids: CASSLVGTAGVDTQYF. The DNA for the CDR3 is TGTGCCAGCAGCTTAGTGGGGACGGCAGGTGTCGATACGCAGTATTTT. The rearrangement links TRBV11-3 to TRBJ2-3, with D perhaps assigned TRBD1 or TRBD2 (5 bases each). V was trimmed by 1 base and J by 6 bases, leaving 17 bases between them. This CDR3 region has 16 residues. Germline V gene data show CDR1 as SGHNT and CDR2 as YENEEA.

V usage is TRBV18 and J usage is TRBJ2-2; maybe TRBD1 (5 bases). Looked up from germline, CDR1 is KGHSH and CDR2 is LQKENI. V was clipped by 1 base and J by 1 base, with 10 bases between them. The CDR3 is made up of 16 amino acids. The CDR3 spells CASSPLRVGNTGELFF. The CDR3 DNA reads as TGTGCCAGCTCACCACTCAGGGTTGGGAACACCGGGGAGCTGTTTTTT.

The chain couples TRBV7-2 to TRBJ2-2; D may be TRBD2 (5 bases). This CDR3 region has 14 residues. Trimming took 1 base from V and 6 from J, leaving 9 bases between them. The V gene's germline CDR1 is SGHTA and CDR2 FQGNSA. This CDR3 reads CASSLVRVAGELFF. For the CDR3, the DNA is TGTGCCAGCAGCTTAGTGCGGGTAGCCGGGGAGCTGTTTTTT. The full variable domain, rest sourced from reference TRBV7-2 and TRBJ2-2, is GAGVSQSPSNKVTEKGKDVELRCDPISGHTALYWYRQSLGQGLEFLIYFQGNSAPDKSGLPSDRFSAERTGGSVSTLTIQRTQQEDSAVYLCASSLVRVAGELFFGEGSRLTVL.

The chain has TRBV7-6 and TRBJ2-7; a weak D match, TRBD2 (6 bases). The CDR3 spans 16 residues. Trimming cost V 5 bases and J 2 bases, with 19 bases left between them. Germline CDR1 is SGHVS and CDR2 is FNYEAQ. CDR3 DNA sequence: TGTGCCAGCAGCCCACATACCGGGACTGGGACCTACGAGCAGTACTTC. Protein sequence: CASSPHTGTGTYEQYF. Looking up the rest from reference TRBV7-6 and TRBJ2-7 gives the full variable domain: GAGVSQSPRYKVTKRGQDVALRCDPISGHVSLYWYRQALGQGPEFLTYFNYEAQQDKSGLPNDRFSAERPEGSISTLTIQRTEQRDSAMYRCASSPHTGTGTYEQYFGPGTRLTVT.

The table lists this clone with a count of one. The CDR3 is CASSLSQVYEQYF. The CDR3 bases are TGTGCCAGCAGTTTATCCCAGGTCTACGAGCAGTACTTC. The chain couples TRBV28 to TRBJ2-7; the D is unclear. This CDR3 comprises 13 residues. Between the trimmed V and J ends, which lost 1 base and 3 bases, there was a span of 7 bases. Per germline, CDR1 MDHEN and CDR2 SYDVKM. Variable domain in full (rest from reference TRBV28 and TRBJ2-7): DVKVTQSSRYLVKRTGEKVFLECVQDMDHENMFWYRQDPGLGLRLIYFSYDVKMKEKGDIPEGYSVSREKKERFSLILESASTNQTSMYLCASSLSQVYEQYFGPGTRLTVT.

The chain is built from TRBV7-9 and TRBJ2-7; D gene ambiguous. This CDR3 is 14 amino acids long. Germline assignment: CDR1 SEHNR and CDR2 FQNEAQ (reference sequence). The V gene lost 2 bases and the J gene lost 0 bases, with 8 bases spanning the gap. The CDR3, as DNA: TGTGCCAGCAGCTTAAAAATTAACTCCTACGAGCAGTACTTC. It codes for CASSLKINSYEQYF.

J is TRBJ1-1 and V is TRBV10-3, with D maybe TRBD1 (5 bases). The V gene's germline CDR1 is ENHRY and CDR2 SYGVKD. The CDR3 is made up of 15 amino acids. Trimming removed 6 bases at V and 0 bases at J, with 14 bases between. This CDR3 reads CAIRTASNMNTEAFF. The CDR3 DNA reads TGTGCCATCAGGACAGCCTCGAACATGAACACTGAAGCTTTCTTT.

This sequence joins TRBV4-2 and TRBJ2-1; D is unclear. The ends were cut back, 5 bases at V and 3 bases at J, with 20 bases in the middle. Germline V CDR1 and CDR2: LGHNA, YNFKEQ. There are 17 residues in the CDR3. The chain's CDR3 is CASSERKIVGRYNEQFF. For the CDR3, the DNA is TGTGCCAGCAGCGAAAGAAAGATAGTAGGGCGCTACAATGAGCAGTTCTTC.

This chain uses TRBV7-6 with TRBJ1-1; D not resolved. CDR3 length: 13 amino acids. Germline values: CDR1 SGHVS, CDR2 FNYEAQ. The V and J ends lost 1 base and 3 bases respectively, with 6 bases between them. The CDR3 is CASSLVVDTEAFF. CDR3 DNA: TGTGCCAGCAGCTTAGTCGTAGACACTGAAGCTTTCTTT.

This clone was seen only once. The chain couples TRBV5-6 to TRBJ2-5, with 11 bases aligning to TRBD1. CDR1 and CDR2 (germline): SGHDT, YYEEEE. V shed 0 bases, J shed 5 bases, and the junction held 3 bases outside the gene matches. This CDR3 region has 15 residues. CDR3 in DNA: TGTGCCAGCAGCTTGGGGACAGGGGGCGTGGAGACCCAGTACTTC. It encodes CASSLGTGGVETQYF.

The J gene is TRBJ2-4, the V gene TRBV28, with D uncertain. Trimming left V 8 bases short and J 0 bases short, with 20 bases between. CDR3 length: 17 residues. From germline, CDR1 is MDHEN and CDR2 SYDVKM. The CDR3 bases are TGTGCCAGCTCGTTAGGTGTCCAGCCCTTAGCCAAAAACATTCAGTACTTC. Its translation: CASSLGVQPLAKNIQYF.

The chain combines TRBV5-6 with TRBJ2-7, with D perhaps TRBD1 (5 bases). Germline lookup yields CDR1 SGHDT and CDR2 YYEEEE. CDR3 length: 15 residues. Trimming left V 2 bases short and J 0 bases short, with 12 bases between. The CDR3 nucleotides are TGTGCCAGCAGCTTCGGACAAGCCAGCTCCTACGAGCAGTACTTC. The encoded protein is CASSFGQASSYEQYF.

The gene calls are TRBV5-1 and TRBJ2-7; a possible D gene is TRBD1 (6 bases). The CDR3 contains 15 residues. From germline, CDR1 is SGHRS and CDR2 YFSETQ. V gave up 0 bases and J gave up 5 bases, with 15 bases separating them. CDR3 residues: CASSLGPSQGDEQYF. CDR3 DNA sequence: TGCGCCAGCAGCTTGGGTCCATCACAGGGAGACGAGCAGTACTTC.